One T cell receptor beta chain is described in this entry. The target antigen is unknown. The sample is drawn from a study of blood T cells in healthy people across ages. Findings and caveats of the study: Estimates of diversity drawn from one million T cells were considered underestimates. In these data, TCR beta diversity tracked strongly with naive T cell percentage.

Primed by a sample-barcoded 5' primer and a J-beta primer mix, a second PCR proceeded for about 7 to 11 cycles. MiXCR was run by TCRdb on the 5' RACE reads, yielding one entry per CDR3 protein. The sample includes fewer than 800,000 distinct CDR3 sequences, around a fifth seen only once; the top ten take more than 3%. The CDR3 covers 16 residues. Trimming took 1 base from V and 2 from J, leaving 11 bases between them. Germline CDR1 reads KGHSH; CDR2 reads LQKENI. The TCR comes from a man in his 70s in good health. The rearrangement uses TRBV18 and TRBJ2-2; a weak D match, TRBD1 (5 bases). The sequenced sample was blood. The CDR3: CASSPQGLPNTGELFF. The CDR3 coding sequence is TGTGCCAGCTCACCACAGGGGCTCCCAAACACCGGGGAGCTGTTTTTT.